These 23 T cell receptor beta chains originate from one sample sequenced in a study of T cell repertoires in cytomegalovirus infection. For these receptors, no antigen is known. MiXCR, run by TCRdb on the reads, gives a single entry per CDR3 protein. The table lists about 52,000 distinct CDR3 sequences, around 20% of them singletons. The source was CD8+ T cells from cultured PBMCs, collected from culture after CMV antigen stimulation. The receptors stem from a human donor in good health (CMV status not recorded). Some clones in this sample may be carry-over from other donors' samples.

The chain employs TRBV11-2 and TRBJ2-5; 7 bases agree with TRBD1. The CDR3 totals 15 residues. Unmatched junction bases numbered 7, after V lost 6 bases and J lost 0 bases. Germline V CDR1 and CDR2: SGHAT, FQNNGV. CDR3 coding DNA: TGTGCCAGCAGGTCAGGGGGAATATACCAAGAGACCCAGTACTTC. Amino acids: CASRSGGIYQETQYF.

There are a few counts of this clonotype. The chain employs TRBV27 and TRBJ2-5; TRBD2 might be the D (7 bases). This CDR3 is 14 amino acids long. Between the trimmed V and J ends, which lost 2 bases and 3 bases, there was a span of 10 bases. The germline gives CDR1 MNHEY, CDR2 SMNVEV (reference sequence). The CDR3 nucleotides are TGTGCCAGCAGTTTACAGGGGAGGGAAGAGACCCAGTACTTC. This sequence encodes CASSLQGREETQYF.

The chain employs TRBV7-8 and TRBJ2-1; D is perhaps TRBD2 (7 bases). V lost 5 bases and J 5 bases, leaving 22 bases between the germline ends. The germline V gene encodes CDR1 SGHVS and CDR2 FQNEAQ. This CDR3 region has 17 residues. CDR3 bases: TGTGCCAGCAGCGCGTTTTTTCGGGGGGCAACGAACAATGAGCAGTTCTTC. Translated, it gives CASSAFFRGATNNEQFF.

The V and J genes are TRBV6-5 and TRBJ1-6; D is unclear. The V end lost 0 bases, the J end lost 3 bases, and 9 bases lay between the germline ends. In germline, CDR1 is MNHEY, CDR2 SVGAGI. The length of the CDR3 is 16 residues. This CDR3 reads CASSYSKAVYNSPLHF. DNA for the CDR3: TGTGCCAGCAGTTACTCGAAGGCGGTCTATAATTCACCCCTCCACTTT.

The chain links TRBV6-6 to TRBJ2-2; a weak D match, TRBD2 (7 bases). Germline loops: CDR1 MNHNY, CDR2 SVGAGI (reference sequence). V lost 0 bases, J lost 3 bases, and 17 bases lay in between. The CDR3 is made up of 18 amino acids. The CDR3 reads CASSYSGRGAYDTGELFF. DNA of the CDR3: TGTGCCAGCAGTTACTCTGGACGGGGGGCTTATGACACCGGGGAGCTGTTTTTT.

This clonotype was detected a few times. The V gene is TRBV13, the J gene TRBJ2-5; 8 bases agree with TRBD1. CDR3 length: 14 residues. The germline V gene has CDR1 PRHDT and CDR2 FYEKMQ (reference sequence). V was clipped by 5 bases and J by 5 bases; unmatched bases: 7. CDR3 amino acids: CASSRTRGQETQYF. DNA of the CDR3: TGTGCCAGCAGCCGAACCAGGGGGCAGGAGACCCAGTACTTC.

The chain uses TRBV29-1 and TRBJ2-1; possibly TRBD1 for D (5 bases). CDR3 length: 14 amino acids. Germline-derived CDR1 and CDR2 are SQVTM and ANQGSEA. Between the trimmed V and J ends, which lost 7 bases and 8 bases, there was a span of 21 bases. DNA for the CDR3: TGCAGCGCCCAAGGGGCAGACCTCTGGGATGAGCAGTTCTTC. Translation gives CSAQGADLWDEQFF.

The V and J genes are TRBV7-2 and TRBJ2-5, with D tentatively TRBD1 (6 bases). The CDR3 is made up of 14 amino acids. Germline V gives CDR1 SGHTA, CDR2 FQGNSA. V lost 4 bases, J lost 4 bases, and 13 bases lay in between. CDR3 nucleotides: TGTGCCAGCAGCTACTACAGGGTCTCAGAGACCCAGTACTTC. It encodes CASSYYRVSETQYF.

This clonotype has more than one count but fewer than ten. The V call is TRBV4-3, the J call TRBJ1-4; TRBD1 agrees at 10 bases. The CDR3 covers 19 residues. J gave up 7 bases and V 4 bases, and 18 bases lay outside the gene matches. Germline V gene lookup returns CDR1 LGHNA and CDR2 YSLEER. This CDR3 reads CASSPDWTGGWVGSEKLFF. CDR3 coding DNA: TGCGCCAGCAGCCCCGATTGGACAGGGGGTTGGGTAGGATCTGAAAAACTGTTTTTT.

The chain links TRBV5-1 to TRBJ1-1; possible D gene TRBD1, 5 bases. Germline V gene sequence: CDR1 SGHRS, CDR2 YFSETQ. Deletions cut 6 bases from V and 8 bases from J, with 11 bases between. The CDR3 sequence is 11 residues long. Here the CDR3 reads CASNFGGEAFF. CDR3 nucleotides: TGCGCCAGCAACTTTGGGGGGGAAGCTTTCTTT.

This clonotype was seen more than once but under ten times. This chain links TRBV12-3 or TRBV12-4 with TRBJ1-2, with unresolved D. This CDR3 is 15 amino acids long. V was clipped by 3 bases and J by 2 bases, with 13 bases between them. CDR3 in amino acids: CASSLVRRANYGYTF. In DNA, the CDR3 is TGTGCCAGCAGTTTGGTTCGGAGGGCCAACTATGGCTACACCTTC.

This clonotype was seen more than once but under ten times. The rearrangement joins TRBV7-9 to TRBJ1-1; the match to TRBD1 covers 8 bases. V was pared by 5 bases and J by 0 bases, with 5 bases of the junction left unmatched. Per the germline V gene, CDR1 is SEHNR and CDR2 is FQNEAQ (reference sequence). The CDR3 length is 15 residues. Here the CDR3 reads CASSPGTGLNTEAFF. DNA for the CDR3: TGTGCCAGCAGCCCGGGGACAGGTCTGAACACTGAAGCTTTCTTT.

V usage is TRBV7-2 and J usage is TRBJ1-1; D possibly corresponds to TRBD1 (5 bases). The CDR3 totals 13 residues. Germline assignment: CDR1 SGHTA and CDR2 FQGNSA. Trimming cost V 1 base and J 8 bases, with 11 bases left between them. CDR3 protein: CASSLVGAVEAFF. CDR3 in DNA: TGTGCCAGCAGCTTAGTCGGGGCCGTAGAAGCTTTCTTT. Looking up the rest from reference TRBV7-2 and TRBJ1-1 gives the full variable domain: GAGVSQSPSNKVTEKGKDVELRCDPISGHTALYWYRQSLGQGLEFLIYFQGNSAPDKSGLPSDRFSAERTGGSVSTLTIQRTQQEDSAVYLCASSLVGAVEAFFGQGTRLTVV.

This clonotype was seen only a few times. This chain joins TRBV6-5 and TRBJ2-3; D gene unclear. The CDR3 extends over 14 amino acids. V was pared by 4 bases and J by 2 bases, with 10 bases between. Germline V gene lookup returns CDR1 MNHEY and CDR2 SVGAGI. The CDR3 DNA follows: TGTGCCAGCAGTTCCATCGCAGACACAGATACGCAGTATTTT. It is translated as CASSSIADTDTQYF.

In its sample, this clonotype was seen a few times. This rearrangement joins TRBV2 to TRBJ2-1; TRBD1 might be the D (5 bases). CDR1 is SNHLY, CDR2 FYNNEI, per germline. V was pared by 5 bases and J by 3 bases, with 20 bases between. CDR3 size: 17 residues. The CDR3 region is CASSLNRLPVGYNEQFF. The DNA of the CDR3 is TGTGCCAGCAGTTTGAACAGGCTCCCCGTCGGCTACAATGAGCAGTTCTTC. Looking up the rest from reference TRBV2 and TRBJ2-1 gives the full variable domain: EPEVTQTPSHQVTQMGQEVILRCVPISNHLYFYWYRQILGQKVEFLVSFYNNEISEKSEIFDDQFSVERPDGSNFTLKIRSTKLEDSAMYFCASSLNRLPVGYNEQFFGPGTRLTVL.

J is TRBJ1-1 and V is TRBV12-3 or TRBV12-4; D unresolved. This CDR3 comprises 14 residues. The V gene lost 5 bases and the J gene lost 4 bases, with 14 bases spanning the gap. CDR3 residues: CASSPSSRGTEAFF. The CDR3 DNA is TGTGCCAGCAGTCCCTCTAGCCGGGGCACTGAAGCTTTCTTT.

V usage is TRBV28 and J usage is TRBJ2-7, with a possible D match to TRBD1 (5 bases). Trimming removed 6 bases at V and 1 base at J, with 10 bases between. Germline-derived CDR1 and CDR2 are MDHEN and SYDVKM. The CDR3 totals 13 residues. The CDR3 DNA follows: TGTGCCAGCAGCCCCCAGGGTTCCTACGAGCAGTACTTC. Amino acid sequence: CASSPQGSYEQYF.

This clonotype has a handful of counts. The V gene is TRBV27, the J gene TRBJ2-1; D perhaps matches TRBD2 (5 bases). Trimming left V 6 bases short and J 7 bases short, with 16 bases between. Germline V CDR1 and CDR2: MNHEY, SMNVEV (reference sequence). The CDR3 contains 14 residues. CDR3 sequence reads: CASRERWGTNEQFF. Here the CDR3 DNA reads TGTGCCAGCAGGGAGCGGTGGGGAACAAATGAGCAGTTCTTC.

CDR3 nucleotide sequence: TGTGCCAGCAGTTTAGGAGGGCTCTATCAGCCCCAGCATTTT. It codes for CASSLGGLYQPQHF. This sequence joins TRBV12-3 or TRBV12-4 and TRBJ1-5; the D is unclear. Trimming took off 1 base at V and 5 bases at J, with 9 bases between the two ends. CDR3 size: 14 residues.

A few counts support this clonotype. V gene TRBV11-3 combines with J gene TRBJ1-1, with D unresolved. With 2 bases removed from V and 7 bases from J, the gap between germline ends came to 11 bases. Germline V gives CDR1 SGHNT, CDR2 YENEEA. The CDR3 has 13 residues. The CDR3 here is CASSLSPNREAFF. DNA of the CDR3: TGTGCCAGCAGCTTATCACCGAATCGTGAAGCTTTCTTT.

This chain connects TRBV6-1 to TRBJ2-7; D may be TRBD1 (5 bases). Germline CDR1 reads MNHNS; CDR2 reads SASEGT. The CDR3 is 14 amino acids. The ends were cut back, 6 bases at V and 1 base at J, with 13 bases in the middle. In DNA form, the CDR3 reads TGTGCCAGCAGGACAGCCCTGGGTTCCTACGAGCAGTACTTC. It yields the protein CASRTALGSYEQYF.

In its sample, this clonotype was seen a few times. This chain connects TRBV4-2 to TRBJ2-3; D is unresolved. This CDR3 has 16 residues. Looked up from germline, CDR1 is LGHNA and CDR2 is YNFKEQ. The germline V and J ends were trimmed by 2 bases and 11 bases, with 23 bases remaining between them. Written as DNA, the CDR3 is TGTGCCAGCAGCCAATTGTTTTCCTGGCCGCCTTATGAGCAGTATTTT. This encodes CASSQLFSWPPYEQYF.

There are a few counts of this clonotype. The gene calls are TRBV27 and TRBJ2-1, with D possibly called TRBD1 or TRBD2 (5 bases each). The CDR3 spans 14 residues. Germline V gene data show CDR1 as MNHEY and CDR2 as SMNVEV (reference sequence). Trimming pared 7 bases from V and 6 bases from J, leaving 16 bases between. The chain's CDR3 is CASKVPGTFNEQFF. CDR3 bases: TGTGCCAGCAAAGTGCCAGGGACCTTCAATGAGCAGTTCTTC.